The clone carrying this T cell receptor (beta chain) was seen a few times. Its target is unknown. V shed 7 bases and J shed 9 bases, with 16 bases lying between them. Looked up from germline, CDR1 is MDHEN and CDR2 is SYDVKM. The CDR3 consists of 14 residues. TCRdb analysed the reads with MiXCR anew, one entry per CDR3 protein. The sample yields about 680,000 distinct CDR3 sequences, 24% seen once. The entry originates in a study of T cell repertoires in cytomegalovirus infection. Study information: Public TCR beta signature analysis indicated the presence of both CMV infection and matching HLA type. Study observations and caveats: Cumulative frequency of public TCR beta families picked out carriers of CMV plus the relevant HLA. CMV-specific TCR beta clonotypes restricted by HLA-C were the ones dominating the ex vivo response.

The source of this sequence is a human donor in good health (CMV status not recorded). Some clones in this sample may be carry-over from other donors' samples. The chain has TRBV28 and TRBJ1-6; no clear D gene. Material: CD8+ T cells from PBMCs. The CDR3 sequence: CASIPNSRSSPLHF. The CDR3 DNA is TGTGCCAGCATCCCTAACTCTCGTAGTTCACCCCTCCACTTT.